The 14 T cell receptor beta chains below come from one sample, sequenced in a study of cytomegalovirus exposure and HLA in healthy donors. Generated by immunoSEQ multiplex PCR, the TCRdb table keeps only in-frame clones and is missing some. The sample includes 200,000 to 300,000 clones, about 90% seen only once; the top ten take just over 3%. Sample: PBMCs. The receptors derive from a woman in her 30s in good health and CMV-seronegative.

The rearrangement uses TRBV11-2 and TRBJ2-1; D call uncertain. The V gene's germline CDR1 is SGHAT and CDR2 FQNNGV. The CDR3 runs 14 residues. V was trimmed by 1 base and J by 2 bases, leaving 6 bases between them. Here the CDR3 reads CASSLADPYNEQFF. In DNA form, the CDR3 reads TGTGCCAGCAGCTTAGCGGACCCCTACAATGAGCAGTTCTTC.

Here the CDR3 reads CASSQDRGGPYNEQFF. CDR3 sequence (DNA): TGCGCCAGCAGCCAAGATAGGGGGGGCCCCTACAATGAGCAGTTCTTC. This chain links TRBV4-3 with TRBJ2-1, with D perhaps matching TRBD2 (7 bases). V was trimmed by 0 bases and J by 2 bases, leaving 11 bases between them. CDR1 is LGHNA and CDR2 is YSLEER in the germline V gene. The length of the CDR3 is 16 residues.

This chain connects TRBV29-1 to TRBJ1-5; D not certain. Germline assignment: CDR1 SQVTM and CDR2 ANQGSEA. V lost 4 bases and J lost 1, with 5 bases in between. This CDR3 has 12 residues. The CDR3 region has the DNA TGCAGCGTTGGAGGGAGCAATCAGCCCCAGCATTTT. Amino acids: CSVGGSNQPQHF.

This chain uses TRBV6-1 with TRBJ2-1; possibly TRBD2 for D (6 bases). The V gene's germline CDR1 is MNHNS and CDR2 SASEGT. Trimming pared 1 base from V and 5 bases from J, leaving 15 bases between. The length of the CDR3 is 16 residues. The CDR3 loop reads CASSEGGLAAHNEQFF. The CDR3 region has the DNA TGTGCCAGCAGTGAAGGAGGGTTAGCGGCTCACAATGAGCAGTTCTTC.

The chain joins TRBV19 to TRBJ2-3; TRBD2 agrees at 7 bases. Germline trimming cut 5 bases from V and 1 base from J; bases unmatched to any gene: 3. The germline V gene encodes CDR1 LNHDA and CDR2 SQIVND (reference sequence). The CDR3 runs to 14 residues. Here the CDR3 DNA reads TGTGCCAGTAGTTCTAGCGGAGGCACAGATACGCAGTATTTT. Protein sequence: CASSSSGGTDTQYF.

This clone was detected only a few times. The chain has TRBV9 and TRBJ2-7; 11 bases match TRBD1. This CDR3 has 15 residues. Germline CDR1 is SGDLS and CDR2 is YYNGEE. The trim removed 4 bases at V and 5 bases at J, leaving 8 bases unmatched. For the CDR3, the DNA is TGTGCCAGCAGCACCTACCAGGGACAGGGGGACGAGCAGTACTTC. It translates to CASSTYQGQGDEQYF.

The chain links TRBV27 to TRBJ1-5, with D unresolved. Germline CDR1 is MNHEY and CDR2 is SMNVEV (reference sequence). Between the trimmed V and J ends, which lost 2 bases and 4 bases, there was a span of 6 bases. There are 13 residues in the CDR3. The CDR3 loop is CASSLRANQPQHF. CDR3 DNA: TGTGCCAGCAGTTTAAGAGCAAATCAGCCCCAGCATTTT.

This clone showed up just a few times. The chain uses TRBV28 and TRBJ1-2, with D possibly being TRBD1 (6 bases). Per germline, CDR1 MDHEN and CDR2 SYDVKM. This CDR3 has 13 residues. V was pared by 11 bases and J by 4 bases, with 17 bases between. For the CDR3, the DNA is TGTGCCGGCTCAAGGACAGAACTCTATGGCTACACCTTC. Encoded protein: CAGSRTELYGYTF.

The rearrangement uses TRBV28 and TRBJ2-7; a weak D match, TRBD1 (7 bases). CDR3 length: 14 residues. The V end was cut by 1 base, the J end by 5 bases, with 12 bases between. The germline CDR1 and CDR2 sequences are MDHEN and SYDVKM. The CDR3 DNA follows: TGTGCCAGCAGTTTATATGGCAGGGGGGACGAGCAGTACTTC. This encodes CASSLYGRGDEQYF.

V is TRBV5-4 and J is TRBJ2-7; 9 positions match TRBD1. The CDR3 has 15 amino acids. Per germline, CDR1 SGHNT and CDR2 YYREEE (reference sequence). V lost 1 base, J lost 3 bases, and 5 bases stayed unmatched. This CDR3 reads CASSLRDRANYEQYF. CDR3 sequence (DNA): TGTGCCAGCAGCTTGCGGGACAGGGCGAACTACGAGCAGTACTTC.

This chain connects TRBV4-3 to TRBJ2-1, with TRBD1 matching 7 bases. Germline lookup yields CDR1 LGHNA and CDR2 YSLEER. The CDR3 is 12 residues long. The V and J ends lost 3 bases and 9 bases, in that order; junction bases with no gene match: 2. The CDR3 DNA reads TGCGCCAGCAGCCATCGACAGGGTGAGCAGTTCTTC. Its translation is CASSHRQGEQFF.

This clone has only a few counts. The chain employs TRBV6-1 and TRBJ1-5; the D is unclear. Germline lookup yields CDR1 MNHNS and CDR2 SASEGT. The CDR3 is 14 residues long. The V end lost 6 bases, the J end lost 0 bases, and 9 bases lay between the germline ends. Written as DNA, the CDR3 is TGTGCCAGCAGCACAGATTATAGCAATCAGCCCCAGCATTTT. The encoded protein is CASSTDYSNQPQHF.

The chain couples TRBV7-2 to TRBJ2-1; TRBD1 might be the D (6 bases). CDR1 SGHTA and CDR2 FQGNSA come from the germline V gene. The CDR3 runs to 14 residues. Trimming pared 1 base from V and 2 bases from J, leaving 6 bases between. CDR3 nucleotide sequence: TGTGCCAGCAGCTTAGAGGGGGCCTACAATGAGCAGTTCTTC. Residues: CASSLEGAYNEQFF.

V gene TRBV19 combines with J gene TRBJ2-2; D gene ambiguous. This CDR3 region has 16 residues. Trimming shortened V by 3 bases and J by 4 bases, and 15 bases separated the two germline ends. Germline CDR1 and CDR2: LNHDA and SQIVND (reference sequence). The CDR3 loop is CASSMGSGAFTGELFF. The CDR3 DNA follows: TGTGCCAGTAGTATGGGTTCTGGAGCCTTCACCGGGGAGCTGTTTTTT.